The 4 T cell receptor beta chains below were found in one sample sequenced in a study of beta chain features in type 1 diabetes. The investigators reverse transcribed all of the isolated RNA, so they sequenced expressed TCRB transcripts. Using immunoSEQ multiplex PCR, the repertoire was profiled, and TCRdb retains in-frame clones only, with some absent. The sample shows 350,000 to 450,000 clones, around 12% of them seen only once. No antigen has been identified for these receptors. Study-level points and caveats: Type 1 diabetes patients showed a moderate but significant shortening of TCRB CDR3s in all four CD4+ subsets.

Sequencing input: naive CD4+ T cells from blood. Receptors were obtained from a woman under 30 with type 1 diabetes.

This chain connects TRBV5-4 to TRBJ2-3; D remains unclear. Trimming cost V 3 bases and J 3 bases, with 8 bases left between them. The CDR3 has 13 residues. The germline V gene encodes CDR1 SGHNT and CDR2 YYREEE (reference sequence). The DNA of the CDR3 is TGTGCCAGCAGCTCCCTACTAACAGATACGCAGTATTTT. Amino acids: CASSSLLTDTQYF.

This clone was detected only a few times. The chain employs TRBV28 and TRBJ1-6; TRBD1 matches 10 bases. Germline lookup yields CDR1 MDHEN and CDR2 SYDVKM. V was pared by 3 bases and J by 4 bases, with 6 bases of the junction left unmatched. The CDR3 consists of 17 residues. The CDR3 here is CASSFLTGGVYNSPLHF. In DNA form, the CDR3 reads TGTGCCAGCAGTTTTCTGACAGGGGGCGTTTATAATTCACCCCTCCACTTT.

This clone was detected a few times. The rearrangement links TRBV5-4 to TRBJ2-7, with a tentative D call TRBD1 (7 bases). Germline CDR1 is SGHNT and CDR2 is YYREEE (reference sequence). The V end lost 0 bases, the J end lost 6 bases, and 13 bases lay between the germline ends. The CDR3 consists of 14 residues. CDR3 region: CASSLAAGGGEQYF. DNA of the CDR3: TGTGCCAGCAGCTTGGCGGCAGGGGGAGGCGAGCAGTACTTC.

The sample holds a few counts of this clone. The chain recombines TRBV29-1 with TRBJ2-3; D remains ambiguous. Trimming took 3 bases from V and 4 from J, leaving 11 bases between them. This CDR3 is built from 13 residues. Germline lookup yields CDR1 SQVTM and CDR2 ANQGSEA. CDR3 DNA sequence: TGCAGCGTTGACATAGCCGCGGCAGATACGCAGTATTTT. Amino acids: CSVDIAAADTQYF.